This TCR beta chain is drawn from a study of regulatory T cells in long-lasting Graves disease. The wider study: Newly diagnosed Graves' patients had under 3 months of antithyroid drugs.

Whole-study results and caveats: TCR diversity in persistent Graves' patients was below that of newly diagnosed ones.

This clonotype has at least ten counts. What it binds is not known. Between the trimmed V and J ends, which lost 0 bases and 0 bases, there was a span of 10 bases. Germline assignment: CDR1 SGHRS and CDR2 YFSETQ. The CDR3 contains 16 residues. Time point denoted: newly diagnosed GD, antithyroid drugs for less than 3 months. TCR sequences were obtained from RNA taken from PBMCs. The TCR beta library used iRepertoire HTBI primers with Arm-PCR amplification of CDR3. Each CDR3 protein is one row after TCRdb ran MiXCR on the multiplex PCR reads. The data hold about 240,000 distinct CDR3 sequences, with 20% observed a single time.

The sample was peripheral blood mononuclear cells (PBMCs), taken at new diagnosis, from a patient treated with antithyroid drugs. This sequence originates from a female donor with Graves disease. The chain couples TRBV5-1 to TRBJ2-1; D may be TRBD2 (5 bases). The CDR3 here is CASSLAGSDSYNEQFF. CDR3 bases: TGCGCCAGCAGCTTGGCTGGTAGCGACTCCTACAATGAGCAGTTCTTC.